This is a list of T cell receptor beta chains from one sample in a study of T cell responses to AZD1222 COVID-19 vaccine. Assay used: immunoSEQ multiplex PCR; TCRdb lists only in-frame clones, some missing. Found here are 80,000 to 90,000 clones, roughly 89% of them singletons; the top ten hold over 2%. Sequences were derived from peripheral blood, sampled on day 0 of AZD1222 vaccination. The receptor set was obtained from an adult in good health. CDR3s include the opening cysteine and the closing phenylalanine or tryptophan. D genes are given only for firm matches. Size values are once, few and many counts, or a class for expanded clones, and some rows have none.

J: TRBJ2-1
size: -
V: TRBV29-1
D: -
DNA: TGCAGCGCTGGACGCGATTCCTACAATGAGCAGTTCTTC
CDR3: CSAGRDSYNEQFF

J: TRBJ1-3
size: -
V: TRBV6-5
D: -
DNA: TGTGCCGGCGTTGATCAGGGGTCTGAAAACACCATATATTTT
CDR3: CAGVDQGSENTIYF

J: TRBJ1-3
size: -
V: TRBV15
D: -
DNA: TGTGCCACCAGCAGAGAGATTACGGGAGACACCATATATTTT
CDR3: CATSREITGDTIYF

J: TRBJ1-1
size: -
V: TRBV11-2
D: -
DNA: TGTGCCAGCAGCTTAGAGGGAAGGTGGGGGGGAGCTTTCTTT
CDR3: CASSLEGRWGGAFF

J: TRBJ2-6
size: -
V: TRBV11-2
D: -
DNA: TGTGCCAGCAGCTTAGTGGCCCTCGCCAACTCTGGGGCCAACGTCCTGACTTTC
CDR3: CASSLVALANSGANVLTF

J: TRBJ2-3
size: -
V: TRBV10-2
D: -
DNA: TGCGCCAGCAGTGGACCACCTGCAGATACGCAGTATTTT
CDR3: CASSGPPADTQYF

J: TRBJ1-4
size: -
V: TRBV30
D: -
DNA: TGTGCCTGGAGTGTGTGGGCACCGGGGGGGGAAAAACTGTTTTTT
CDR3: CAWSVWAPGGEKLFF

J: TRBJ2-1
size: once
V: TRBV29-1
D: TRBD2
DNA: TGCAGCGTCGGACTAGCGGCTGAGCAGTTCTTC
CDR3: CSVGLAAEQFF

J: TRBJ2-2
size: -
V: TRBV3-1/TRBV3-2
D: -
DNA: TGTGCCAGCAGCCAAGTGGGGGGCTGGACCGGGGAGCTGTTTTTT
CDR3: CASSQVGGWTGELFF

J: TRBJ1-1
size: -
V: TRBV27
D: -
DNA: TGTGCCAGCAGCCGCCCCGGGGTGAGGAACACTGAAGCTTTCTTT
CDR3: CASSRPGVRNTEAFF

J: TRBJ1-1
size: -
V: TRBV28
D: -
DNA: TGTGCCAGCAGGCGGGATCTCATGAACACTGAAGCTTTCTTT
CDR3: CASRRDLMNTEAFF

J: TRBJ2-1
size: -
V: TRBV19
D: -
DNA: TGTGCCAGTGGCCCGGGGGGCCCTTACAATGAGCAGTTCTTC
CDR3: CASGPGGPYNEQFF

J: TRBJ1-2
size: few
V: TRBV30
D: TRBD1
DNA: TGTGCCTGGAACCCCGGACAGGGTTCGACGGGCTATGGCTACACCTTC
CDR3: CAWNPGQGSTGYGYTF

J: TRBJ1-4
size: -
V: TRBV11-2
D: -
DNA: TGTGCCAGCAGCCCAGCCACCGGTGAAAAACTGTTTTTT
CDR3: CASSPATGEKLFF

J: TRBJ2-1
size: -
V: TRBV2
D: TRBD1
DNA: TGTGCCAGCAGTCGTCCGGGACAGGGAAGGAATGAGCAGTTCTTC
CDR3: CASSRPGQGRNEQFF

J: TRBJ2-7
size: -
V: TRBV5-1
D: -
DNA: TGCGCCAGCAGTGTCGAGGGGCTGGGGGAGCAGTACTTC
CDR3: CASSVEGLGEQYF

J: TRBJ1-2
size: -
V: TRBV5-1
D: TRBD1
DNA: TGCGCCAGCAGCTCCGGACAGGGTAACTATGGCTACACCTTC
CDR3: CASSSGQGNYGYTF

J: TRBJ1-5
size: few
V: TRBV7-8
D: -
DNA: TGTGCCAGCCGTTTTGGTCGGGACCCTGGGCAGCCCCAGCATTTT
CDR3: CASRFGRDPGQPQHF

J: TRBJ1-2
size: -
V: TRBV7-9
D: -
DNA: TGTGCCAGCAGCTTAGATCCCTATGGCTACACCTTC
CDR3: CASSLDPYGYTF

J: TRBJ2-3
size: -
V: TRBV4-2
D: TRBD2
DNA: TGTGCCAGCAGCCAAGGACTAGCGGGGGGAGATACGCAGTATTTT
CDR3: CASSQGLAGGDTQYF

J: TRBJ2-1
size: -
V: TRBV2
D: -
DNA: TGTGCCAGCACCGACGGGGGCCTCTCCTACAATGAGCAGTTCTTC
CDR3: CASTDGGLSYNEQFF

J: TRBJ1-2
size: -
V: TRBV27
D: -
DNA: TGTGCCAGCAGTTTATGGGGGGAGCAAGGTGGCTACACCTTC
CDR3: CASSLWGEQGGYTF

J: TRBJ2-4
size: -
V: TRBV7-9
D: -
DNA: TGTGCCAGCAGCCCCGGGCGAAACATTCAGTACTTC
CDR3: CASSPGRNIQYF

J: TRBJ1-5
size: -
V: TRBV18
D: -
DNA: TGTGCCAGCTCAACGACGCATAGCAATCAGCCCCAGCATTTT
CDR3: CASSTTHSNQPQHF

J: TRBJ1-4
size: -
V: TRBV9
D: -
DNA: TGTGCCAGCAGCGTAGGGACAGCCGCAACTAATGAAAAACTGTTTTTT
CDR3: CASSVGTAATNEKLFF

J: TRBJ2-4
size: once
V: TRBV27
D: -
DNA: TGTGCCAGCAGTTTATTGGGAGAGGCCAAAAACATTCAGTACTTC
CDR3: CASSLLGEAKNIQYF

J: TRBJ2-5
size: -
V: TRBV5-6
D: TRBD2
DNA: TGTGCCAGCCGCCGGCTAGCGGGAGAAGAGACCCAGTACTTC
CDR3: CASRRLAGEETQYF

J: TRBJ1-2
size: -
V: TRBV6-1
D: -
DNA: TGTGCCAGCAGTGAGCGGGGGGCGCCCGTGGATGGCTACACCTTC
CDR3: CASSERGAPVDGYTF

J: TRBJ1-6
size: once
V: TRBV7-2
D: -
DNA: TGTGCCAGCAGCATTCGACAAGTTTCACCCCTCCACTTT
CDR3: CASSIRQVSPLHF

J: TRBJ2-1
size: -
V: TRBV27
D: TRBD2
DNA: TGTGCCAGCAGTTTTGGTCCGGGAGGACCATACAATGAGCAGTTCTTC
CDR3: CASSFGPGGPYNEQFF

J: TRBJ1-2
size: -
V: TRBV7-2
D: TRBD1
DNA: TGTGCCAGCAGCTCGTACCGGGACAGATTCCGACCTATCTATGGCTACACCTTC
CDR3: CASSSYRDRFRPIYGYTF

J: TRBJ2-7
size: few
V: TRBV18
D: TRBD2
DNA: TGTGCCAGCTCGCCCTCTAGCGGGTATGCTGAGGAGCAGTACTTC
CDR3: CASSPSSGYAEEQYF

J: TRBJ2-2
size: -
V: TRBV9
D: TRBD1
DNA: TGTGCCAGCAGCGTAGCTACACAGGGGGCTGGCGGGGAGCTGTTTTTT
CDR3: CASSVATQGAGGELFF

J: TRBJ1-2
size: -
V: TRBV6-5
D: -
DNA: TGTGCCAGCACCGAGGGCGGCGGGCCATATGGCTACACCTTC
CDR3: CASTEGGGPYGYTF

J: TRBJ2-1
size: -
V: TRBV6-5
D: TRBD2
DNA: TGTGCCAGCAAATACGGGGGGACGGCCTACAATGAGCAGTTCTTC
CDR3: CASKYGGTAYNEQFF

J: TRBJ1-1
size: -
V: TRBV5-4
D: -
DNA: TGTGCCAGCAGCCGGGCAGTTGACACTGAAGCTTTCTTT
CDR3: CASSRAVDTEAFF

J: TRBJ2-7
size: -
V: TRBV23-1
D: -
DNA: TGCGCCAGCAGTCAATCGAGCTCCTACGAGCAGTACTTC
CDR3: CASSQSSSYEQYF

J: TRBJ2-7
size: -
V: TRBV5-1
D: TRBD2
DNA: TGCGCCAGCAACTCAGCGGGAGGTGACTACGAGCAGTACTTC
CDR3: CASNSAGGDYEQYF

J: TRBJ1-2
size: -
V: TRBV6-5
D: -
DNA: TGTGCCAGCAGTTACGGGACCTCCGGCGGCTATGGCTACACCTTC
CDR3: CASSYGTSGGYGYTF

J: TRBJ2-5
size: -
V: TRBV27
D: TRBD1
DNA: TGTGCCAGCAGTCTCCAGGGGGAACAAGAGACCCAGTACTTC
CDR3: CASSLQGEQETQYF